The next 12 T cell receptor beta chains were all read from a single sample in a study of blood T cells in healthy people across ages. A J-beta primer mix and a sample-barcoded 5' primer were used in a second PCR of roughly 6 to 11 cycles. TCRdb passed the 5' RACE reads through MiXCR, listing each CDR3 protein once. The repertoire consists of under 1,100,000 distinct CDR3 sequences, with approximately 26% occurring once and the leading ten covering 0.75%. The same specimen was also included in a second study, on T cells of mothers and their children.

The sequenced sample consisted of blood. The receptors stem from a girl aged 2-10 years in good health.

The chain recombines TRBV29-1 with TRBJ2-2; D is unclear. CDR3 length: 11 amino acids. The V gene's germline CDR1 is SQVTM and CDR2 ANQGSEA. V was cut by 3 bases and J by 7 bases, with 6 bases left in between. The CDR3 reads CSVDGNGELFF. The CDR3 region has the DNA TGCAGCGTTGATGGTAACGGGGAGCTGTTTTTT.

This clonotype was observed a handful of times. DNA for the CDR3: TGTGCCAGCAGCTTTTTTGCGGGGGGGTACCAAGAGACCCAGTACTTC. Its translation is CASSFFAGGYQETQYF. The V call is TRBV5-4, the J call TRBJ2-5, with 9 bases lining up with TRBD2. The J segment lost 0 bases and the V segment lost 2 bases, leaving 5 bases of the junction unmatched. Germline CDR1 SGHNT, CDR2 YYREEE (reference sequence). The CDR3 sequence is 16 residues long.

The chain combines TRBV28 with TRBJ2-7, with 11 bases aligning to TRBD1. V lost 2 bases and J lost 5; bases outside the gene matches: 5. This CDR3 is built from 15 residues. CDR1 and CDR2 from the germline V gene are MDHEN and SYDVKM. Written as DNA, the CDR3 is TGTGCCAGCAGTTTACTGGGACAGGGGGGCCACGAGCAGTACTTC. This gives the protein CASSLLGQGGHEQYF.

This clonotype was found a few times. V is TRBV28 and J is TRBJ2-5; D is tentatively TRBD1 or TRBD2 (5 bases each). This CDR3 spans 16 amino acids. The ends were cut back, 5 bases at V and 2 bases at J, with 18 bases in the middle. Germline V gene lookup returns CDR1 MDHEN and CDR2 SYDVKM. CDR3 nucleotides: TGTGCCAGCAGTACGGGGACCAAGGGGCGGCAAGAGACCCAGTACTTC. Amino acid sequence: CASSTGTKGRQETQYF.

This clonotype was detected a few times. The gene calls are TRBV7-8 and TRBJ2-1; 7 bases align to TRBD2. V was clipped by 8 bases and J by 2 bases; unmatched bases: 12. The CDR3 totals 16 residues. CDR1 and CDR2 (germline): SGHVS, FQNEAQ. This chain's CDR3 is CASDSYRGDAYNEQFF. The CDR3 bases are TGTGCCAGCGACTCATACCGGGGGGACGCCTACAATGAGCAGTTCTTC.

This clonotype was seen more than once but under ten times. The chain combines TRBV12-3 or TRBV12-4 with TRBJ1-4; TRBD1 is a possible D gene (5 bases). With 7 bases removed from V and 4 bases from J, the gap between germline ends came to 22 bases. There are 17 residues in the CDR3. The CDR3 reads CASTPSDGSGDNEKLFF. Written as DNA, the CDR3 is TGTGCCAGCACCCCTAGTGACGGTTCGGGGGATAATGAAAAACTGTTTTTT.

The chain's CDR3 is CAGQTGTASGNTIYF. The CDR3 DNA sequence: TGTGCCGGACAAACCGGGACCGCCTCCGGAAACACCATATATTTT. V and J are TRBV6-1 and TRBJ1-3; the D gene is possibly TRBD1 (5 bases). V gave up 11 bases and J gave up 4 bases, with 21 bases separating them. This CDR3 is 15 amino acids long. The germline V gene has CDR1 MNHNS and CDR2 SASEGT.

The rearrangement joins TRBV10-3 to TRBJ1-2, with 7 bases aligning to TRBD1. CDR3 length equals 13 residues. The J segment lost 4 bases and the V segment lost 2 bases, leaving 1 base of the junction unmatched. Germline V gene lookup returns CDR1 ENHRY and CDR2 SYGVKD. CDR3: CAISEGTAYGYTF. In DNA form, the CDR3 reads TGTGCCATCAGTGAGGGGACAGCCTATGGCTACACCTTC.

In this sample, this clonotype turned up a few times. CDR3 DNA: TGTGCCAGCAGCTTAAGGGGCAGGGATACAGATACGCAGTATTTT. Translated: CASSLRGRDTDTQYF. This chain links TRBV7-2 with TRBJ2-3; perhaps TRBD1 as D (5 bases). The CDR3 is 15 amino acids. CDR1 and CDR2 from the germline V gene are SGHTA and FQGNSA. Deletions cut 2 bases from V and 3 bases from J, with 12 bases between.

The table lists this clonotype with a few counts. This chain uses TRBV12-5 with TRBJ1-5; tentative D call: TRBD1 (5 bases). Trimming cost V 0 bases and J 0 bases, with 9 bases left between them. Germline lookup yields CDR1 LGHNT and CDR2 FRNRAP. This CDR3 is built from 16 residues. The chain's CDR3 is CASGLVAGYSNQPQHF. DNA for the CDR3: TGTGCTAGTGGTTTGGTCGCAGGGTATAGCAATCAGCCCCAGCATTTT.

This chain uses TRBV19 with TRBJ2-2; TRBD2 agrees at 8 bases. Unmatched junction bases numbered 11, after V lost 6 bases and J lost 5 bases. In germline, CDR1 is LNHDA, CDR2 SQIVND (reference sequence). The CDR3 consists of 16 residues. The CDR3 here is CASSTGRGLVTGELFF. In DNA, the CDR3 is TGTGCCAGTAGCACGGGCCGGGGACTAGTAACCGGGGAGCTGTTTTTT.

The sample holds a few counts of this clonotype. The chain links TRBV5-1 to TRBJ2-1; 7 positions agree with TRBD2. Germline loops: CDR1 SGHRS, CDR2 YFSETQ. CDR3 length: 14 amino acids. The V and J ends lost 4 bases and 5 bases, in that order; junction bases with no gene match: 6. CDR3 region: CASSQPSGDNEQFF. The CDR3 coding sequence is TGCGCCAGCAGCCAACCTAGCGGTGACAATGAGCAGTTCTTC.